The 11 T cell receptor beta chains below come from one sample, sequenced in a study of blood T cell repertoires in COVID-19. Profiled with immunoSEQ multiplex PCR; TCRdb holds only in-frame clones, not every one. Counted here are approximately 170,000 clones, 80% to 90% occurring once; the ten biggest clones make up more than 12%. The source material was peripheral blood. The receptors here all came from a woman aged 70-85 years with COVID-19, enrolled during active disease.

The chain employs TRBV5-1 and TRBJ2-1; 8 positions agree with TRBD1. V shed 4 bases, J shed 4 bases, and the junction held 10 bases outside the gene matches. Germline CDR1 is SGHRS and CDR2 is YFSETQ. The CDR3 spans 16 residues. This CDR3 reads CASSPGQGMGYNEQFF. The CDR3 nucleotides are TGCGCCAGCAGCCCAGGACAGGGAATGGGGTACAATGAGCAGTTCTTC.

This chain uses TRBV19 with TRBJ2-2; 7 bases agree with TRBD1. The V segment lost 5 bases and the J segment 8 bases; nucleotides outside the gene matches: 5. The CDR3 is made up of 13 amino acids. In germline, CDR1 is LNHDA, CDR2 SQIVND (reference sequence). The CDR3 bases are TGTGCCAGTAGTGTCAACAGGGGAGGGGAGCTGTTTTTT. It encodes CASSVNRGGELFF.

Here the CDR3 reads CASSLQGVGAYEQYV. DNA for the CDR3: TGTGCCAGCAGCTTGCAAGGGGTAGGCGCCTACGAGCAGTACGTC. V is TRBV5-6 and J is TRBJ2-7, with TRBD1 as a possible D gene (5 bases). CDR3 length: 15 amino acids. CDR1 is SGHDT and CDR2 is YYEEEE in the germline V gene. V lost 1 base to trimming and J lost 2 bases, with 13 bases between them.

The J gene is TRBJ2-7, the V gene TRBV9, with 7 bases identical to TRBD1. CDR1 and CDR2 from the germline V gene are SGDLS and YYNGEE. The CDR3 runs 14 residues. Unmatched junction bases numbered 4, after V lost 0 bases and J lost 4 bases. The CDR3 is CASSVVPGQYEQYF. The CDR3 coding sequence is TGTGCCAGCAGCGTAGTACCGGGACAGTACGAGCAGTACTTC.

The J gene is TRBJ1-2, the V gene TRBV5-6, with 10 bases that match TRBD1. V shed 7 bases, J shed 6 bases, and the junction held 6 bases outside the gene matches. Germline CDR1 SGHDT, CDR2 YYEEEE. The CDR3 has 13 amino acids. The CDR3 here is CASSLGTGDGYTF. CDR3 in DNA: TGTGCCAGCTCTTTAGGGACAGGGGATGGCTACACCTTC.

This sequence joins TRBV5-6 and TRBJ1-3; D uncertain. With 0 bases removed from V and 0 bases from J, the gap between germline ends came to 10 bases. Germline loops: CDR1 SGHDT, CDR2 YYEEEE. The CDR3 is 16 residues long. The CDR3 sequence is CASSLDLGDSGNTIYF. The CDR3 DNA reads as TGTGCCAGCAGCTTGGATCTGGGCGACTCTGGAAACACCATATATTTT.

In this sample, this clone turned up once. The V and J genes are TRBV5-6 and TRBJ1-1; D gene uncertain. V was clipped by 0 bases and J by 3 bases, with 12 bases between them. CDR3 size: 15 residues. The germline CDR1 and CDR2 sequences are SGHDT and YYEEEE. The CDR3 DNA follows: TGTGCCAGCAGCTTGGGCCACCTAAGAGACACTGAAGCTTTCTTT. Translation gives CASSLGHLRDTEAFF.

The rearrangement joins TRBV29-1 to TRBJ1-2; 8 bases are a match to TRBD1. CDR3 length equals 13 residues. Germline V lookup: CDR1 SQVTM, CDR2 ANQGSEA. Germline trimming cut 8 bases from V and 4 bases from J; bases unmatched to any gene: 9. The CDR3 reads CSFQGATLYGYTF. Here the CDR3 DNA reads TGCAGCTTCCAGGGGGCAACCCTCTATGGCTACACCTTC.

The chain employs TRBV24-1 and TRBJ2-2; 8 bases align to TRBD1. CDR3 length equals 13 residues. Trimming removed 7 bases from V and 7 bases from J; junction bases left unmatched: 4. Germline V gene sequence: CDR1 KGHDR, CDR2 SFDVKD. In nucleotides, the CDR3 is TGTGCCACCAGGGACAGGGACCACGGGGAGCTGTTTTTT. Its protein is CATRDRDHGELFF.

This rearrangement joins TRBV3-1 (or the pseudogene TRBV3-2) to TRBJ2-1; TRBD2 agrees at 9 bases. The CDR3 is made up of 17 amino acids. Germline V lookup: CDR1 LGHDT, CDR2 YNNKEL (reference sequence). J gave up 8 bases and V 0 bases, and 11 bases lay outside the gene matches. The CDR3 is CASSQEGSLAGSDEQFF. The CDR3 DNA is TGTGCCAGCAGCCAAGAAGGATCTCTAGCGGGGTCGGATGAGCAGTTCTTC.

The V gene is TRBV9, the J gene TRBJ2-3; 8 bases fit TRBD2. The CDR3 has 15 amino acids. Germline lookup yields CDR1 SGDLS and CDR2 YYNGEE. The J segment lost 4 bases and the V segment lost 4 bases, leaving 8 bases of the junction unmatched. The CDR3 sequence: CASSPGGGRADTQYF. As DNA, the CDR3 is TGTGCCAGCAGCCCCGGGGGGGGGCGGGCAGATACGCAGTATTTT.